This section outlines one T cell receptor (beta chain) sequence together with its context. Its antigen remains unknown. TCRdb fed the 5' RACE reads into MiXCR, producing one record per CDR3 protein. The table lists some 340,000 distinct CDR3 sequences, about 10% of them singletons. The sample is drawn from a study of T cells after yellow fever vaccination. Whole-study findings and limits: Clonotype sharing between CD4 and CD8 compartments was small.

Germline CDR1 is SGHTA and CDR2 is FQGNSA. The CDR3 has 15 residues. Trimming cost V 5 bases and J 3 bases; bases outside gene matches: 5. This chain joins TRBV7-2 and TRBJ2-2, with 8 bases matching TRBD1. The sequences come from CD4+ T cells sorted from PBMCs, collected 45 days after the yellow fever booster vaccination. This TCR came from a man younger than 35 who received the YFV17D yellow fever vaccine. CDR3 sequence: CASSAGQVDTGELFF. In DNA, the CDR3 is TGTGCCAGCAGCGCGGGACAGGTCGACACCGGGGAGCTGTTTTTT.